These 8 T cell receptor beta chains came from one sample sequenced in a study of monozygotic twins with inflammatory bowel disease. TCRdb processed the 5' RACE reads again and assigns one entry to each CDR3 protein, with no DNA. Its clone listing holds around 210,000 distinct CDR3 sequences. Material: blood. These receptors were obtained from a human donor with ulcerative colitis or Crohn's disease, or a healthy co-twin of an affected twin (not recorded which).

This chain connects TRBV29-1 to TRBJ1-2; lacking DNA, the TRBD1 call made by TCRdb goes unchecked. Germline V gene data show CDR1 as SQVTM and CDR2 as ANQGSEA. The CDR3 extends over 13 amino acids. CDR3 sequence reads: CSARDTGGYGYTF.

CDR3 sequence reads: CASSSGLAGAEQYF. V and J are TRBV12-3 or TRBV12-4 and TRBJ2-7; the D call from TCRdb, TRBD2, cannot be confirmed without DNA. The CDR3 runs to 14 residues.

This chain connects TRBV5-4 to TRBJ2-5; TCRdb returns TRBD2, unconfirmable since there is no DNA. Germline lookup yields CDR1 SGHNT and CDR2 YYREEE (reference sequence). This CDR3 is built from 14 residues. CDR3 in amino acids: CASSYWTSVETQYF.

The chain recombines TRBV2 with TRBJ2-5. Germline lookup yields CDR1 SNHLY and CDR2 FYNNEI. This CDR3 is 15 amino acids long. The CDR3 reads CASSETATRKETQYF.

The chain recombines TRBV19 with TRBJ1-5; no DNA is available, so the TRBD1 call from TCRdb remains unchecked. The CDR3 is 15 residues long. Germline V lookup: CDR1 LNHDA, CDR2 SQIVND (reference sequence). The CDR3 spells CASSIEGQGVVPQHF.

The chain has TRBV30 and TRBJ2-5; no DNA is available, so the TRBD1 call from TCRdb remains unchecked. Germline V gives CDR1 GTSNPN, CDR2 SVGIG (reference sequence). The CDR3 spans 13 residues. This chain's CDR3 is CAWRLARGGTQYF. The whole variable domain, filled in from reference TRBV30 and TRBJ2-5, reads SQTIHQWPATLVQPVGSPLSLECTVEGTSNPNLYWYRQAAGRGLQLLFYSVGIGQISSEVPQNLSASRPQDRQFILSSKKLLLSDSGFYLCAWRLARGGTQYFGPGTRLLVL.

The chain carries TRBV29-1 and TRBJ1-1; the D gene TCRdb calls, TRBD1, cannot be checked with no DNA. CDR1 and CDR2 (germline): SQVTM, ANQGSEA. CDR3 length: 13 amino acids. This CDR3 reads CSVCPAMNTEAFF. Complete variable domain (other parts from reference TRBV29-1 and TRBJ1-1): SAVISQKPSRDICQRGTSLTIQCQVDSQVTMMFWYRQQPGQSLTLIATANQGSEATYESGFVIDKFPISRPNLTFSTLTVSNMSPEDSSIYLCSVCPAMNTEAFFGQGTRLTVV.

The chain is built from TRBV6-2 or TRBV6-3 and TRBJ2-1; without DNA, the TCRdb call of TRBD2 cannot be checked. Per germline, CDR1 MNHEY and CDR2 SVGEGT. The CDR3 runs 14 residues. The CDR3 sequence: CASGGLLSYNEQFF.